These 16 T cell receptor beta chains came from one sample sequenced in a study of cytomegalovirus exposure and HLA in healthy donors. Vbeta (60) and Jbeta (13) primers were used in the PCR. The method was immunoSEQ multiplex PCR; TCRdb's version includes in-frame clones alone and lacks a portion of them. The sample lists around 140,000 clones, 88% occurring once. Sequencing used PBMCs. Receptors were obtained from a woman between 40 and 50 years old in good health and CMV-seronegative.

The rearrangement uses TRBV5-4 and TRBJ1-2; 10 bases match TRBD1. Germline V gene data show CDR1 as SGHNT and CDR2 as YYREEE (reference sequence). The CDR3 consists of 15 residues. Unmatched junction bases numbered 5, after V lost 3 bases and J lost 3 bases. The CDR3 DNA reads as TGTGCCAGCAGCTCCCGGGACAGGGGACACTATGGCTACACCTTC. Translating it yields CASSSRDRGHYGYTF.

Notes on this clone: The junction departs from the called germline gene at one end, perhaps through a read error. The chain uses TRBV7-9 and TRBJ1-4, with 7 bases that match TRBD1. The CDR3 is made up of 17 amino acids. CDR1 is SEHNR, CDR2 FQNEAQ, per germline (reference sequence). The CDR3 loop is CSSTPTYRGPSGEKLFF. Here the CDR3 DNA reads TGTTCCAGCACCCCTACTTACAGGGGCCCATCGGGAGAAAAACTGTTTTTT.

The V and J genes are TRBV18 and TRBJ1-5; 7 nucleotides agree with TRBD1. This CDR3 is built from 14 residues. Germline CDR1 reads KGHSH; CDR2 reads LQKENI. The V segment lost 6 bases and the J segment 7 bases; nucleotides outside the gene matches: 9. CDR3 in DNA: TGTGCCAGCTCCCTCGACAGGGACAGACAGCCCCAGCATTTT. Translated: CASSLDRDRQPQHF.

The rearrangement uses TRBV5-1 and TRBJ1-5, with TRBD1 matching over 7 bases. V gave up 0 bases and J gave up 1 base; unmatched junction bases: 4. The CDR3 covers 16 residues. CDR1 is SGHRS, CDR2 YFSETQ, per germline. The CDR3 nucleotides read TGCGCCAGCAGCTTGGAAGGCAGGGGGAGCAATCAGCCCCAGCATTTT. Amino acids: CASSLEGRGSNQPQHF.

The chain links TRBV11-3 to TRBJ1-5, with D unresolved. Germline V gene sequence: CDR1 SGHNT, CDR2 YENEEA. Deletions cut 1 base from V and 6 bases from J, with 13 bases between. The length of the CDR3 is 15 residues. CDR3 loop: CASSLVAGMSQPQHF. The CDR3 region has the DNA TGTGCCAGCAGCTTAGTAGCCGGGATGAGTCAGCCCCAGCATTTT.

The rearrangement links TRBV15 to TRBJ1-5, with a possible D match to TRBD1 (5 bases). Germline-derived CDR1 and CDR2 are LNHNV and YYDKDF (reference sequence). CDR3 length: 13 amino acids. V dropped 0 bases and J dropped 5 bases, with 5 bases sitting between them. This chain's CDR3 is CATSRDRDQPQHF. The CDR3 DNA reads as TGTGCCACCAGCAGAGACAGGGATCAGCCCCAGCATTTT.

The rearrangement links TRBV7-9 to TRBJ2-7, with TRBD2 as a possible D gene (5 bases). The CDR3 contains 13 residues. CDR1 and CDR2 from the germline V gene are SEHNR and FQNEAQ (reference sequence). Trimming stripped 5 bases from V and 5 bases from J, with 13 bases between. In DNA form, the CDR3 reads TGTGCCAGCAGCCCAGACGGGGTCCACGAGCAGTACTTC. Amino acids: CASSPDGVHEQYF. Full variable domain (rest looked up from reference TRBV7-9 and TRBJ2-7): DTGVSQNPRHKITKRGQNVTFRCDPISEHNRLYWYRQTLGQGPEFLTYFQNEAQLEKSRLLSDRFSAERPKGSFSTLEIQRTEQGDSAMYLCASSPDGVHEQYFGPGTRLTVT.

The chain links TRBV5-1 to TRBJ2-3; 8 bases are shared with TRBD2. V lost 3 bases to trimming and J lost 0 bases; unmatched junction nucleotides: 9. This CDR3 has 17 residues. Germline CDR1 is SGHRS and CDR2 is YFSETQ. The CDR3 region is CASSSGRAGTSTDTQYF. DNA of the CDR3: TGCGCCAGCAGCTCCGGGAGGGCGGGAACTAGCACAGATACGCAGTATTTT.

The table lists this clone with a few counts. V gene TRBV27 combines with J gene TRBJ2-7, with no clear D. There are 14 residues in the CDR3. Per the germline V gene, CDR1 is MNHEY and CDR2 is SMNVEV (reference sequence). Between the trimmed V and J ends, which lost 3 bases and 0 bases, there was a span of 9 bases. This chain's CDR3 is CASSFGFSSYEQYF. Here the CDR3 DNA reads TGTGCCAGCAGTTTCGGGTTTTCCTCCTACGAGCAGTACTTC.

V is TRBV28 and J is TRBJ2-7; 7 bases line up with TRBD2. The CDR3 runs 13 residues. With 6 bases clipped from V and 6 bases from J, the junction kept 8 bases outside the gene matches. Germline V gene lookup returns CDR1 MDHEN and CDR2 SYDVKM. CDR3 residues: CASSRTSWAEQYF. As DNA, the CDR3 is TGTGCCAGCAGCCGGACTAGTTGGGCCGAGCAGTACTTC. Together with reference TRBV28 and TRBJ2-7, the CDR3 gives the full variable domain: DVKVTQSSRYLVKRTGEKVFLECVQDMDHENMFWYRQDPGLGLRLIYFSYDVKMKEKGDIPEGYSVSREKKERFSLILESASTNQTSMYLCASSRTSWAEQYFGPGTRLTVT.

The V call is TRBV5-4, the J call TRBJ2-4, with no clear D. The CDR3 is 13 amino acids. V dropped 0 bases and J dropped 5 bases, with 6 bases sitting between them. CDR1 SGHNT and CDR2 YYREEE come from the germline V gene (reference sequence). The CDR3 coding sequence is TGTGCCAGCAGCTTGGCGAGCCAAAACATTCAGTACTTC. The encoded protein is CASSLASQNIQYF.

The V and J genes are TRBV27 and TRBJ1-5, with 7 nucleotides matching TRBD1. This CDR3 has 13 amino acids. Germline loops: CDR1 MNHEY, CDR2 SMNVEV (reference sequence). V lost 6 bases and J lost 5; bases outside the gene matches: 4. The CDR3 nucleotides are TGTGCCAGCAGCCGACAGGGTCATCAGCCCCAGCATTTT. It translates to CASSRQGHQPQHF.

This clone is a singleton in its sample. V is TRBV5-6 and J is TRBJ2-5; maybe TRBD1 (6 bases). Gene TRBJ2-7 matches the end of the DNA better, so the J call may be wrong. This CDR3 is 15 amino acids long. Per germline, CDR1 SGHDT and CDR2 YYEEEE. Here the CDR3 DNA reads TGTGCCAGCACCCATTGGGCGACAGGCTCCTACGAGCAGTACTTC. Residues: CASTHWATGSYEQYF.

V usage is TRBV6-5 and J usage is TRBJ2-7; D remains unclear. Germline CDR1 and CDR2: MNHEY and SVGAGI. The CDR3 length is 12 residues. Trimming shortened V by 6 bases and J by 3 bases, and 9 bases separated the two germline ends. Here the CDR3 DNA reads TGTGCCAGCAGCCCCGTTAGCTACGAGCAGTACTTC. This gives the protein CASSPVSYEQYF.

This rearrangement joins TRBV9 to TRBJ1-1; D is ambiguous. Trimming removed 0 bases at V and 4 bases at J, with 16 bases between. This CDR3 spans 16 amino acids. CDR1 is SGDLS, CDR2 YYNGEE, per germline. The CDR3 DNA reads TGTGCCAGCAGCGTAGGTCCGAATAGCGGGCGCACTGAAGCTTTCTTT. This encodes CASSVGPNSGRTEAFF.

The chain recombines TRBV5-1 with TRBJ2-6; TRBD1 agrees at 7 bases. The CDR3 covers 15 residues. V shed 7 bases and J 4 bases; nucleotides not matched to a gene: 8. Per the germline V gene, CDR1 is SGHRS and CDR2 is YFSETQ. CDR3 sequence: CASSPQGDGANVLTF. CDR3 DNA sequence: TGCGCCAGCTCCCCCCAGGGGGACGGGGCCAACGTCCTGACTTTC. The entire variable domain, with the rest obtained from reference TRBV5-1 and TRBJ2-6, is as follows: KAGVTQTPRYLIKTRGQQVTLSCSPISGHRSVSWYQQTPGQGLQFLFEYFSETQRNKGNFPGRFSGRQFSNSRSEMNVSTLELGDSALYLCASSPQGDGANVLTFGAGSRLTVL.